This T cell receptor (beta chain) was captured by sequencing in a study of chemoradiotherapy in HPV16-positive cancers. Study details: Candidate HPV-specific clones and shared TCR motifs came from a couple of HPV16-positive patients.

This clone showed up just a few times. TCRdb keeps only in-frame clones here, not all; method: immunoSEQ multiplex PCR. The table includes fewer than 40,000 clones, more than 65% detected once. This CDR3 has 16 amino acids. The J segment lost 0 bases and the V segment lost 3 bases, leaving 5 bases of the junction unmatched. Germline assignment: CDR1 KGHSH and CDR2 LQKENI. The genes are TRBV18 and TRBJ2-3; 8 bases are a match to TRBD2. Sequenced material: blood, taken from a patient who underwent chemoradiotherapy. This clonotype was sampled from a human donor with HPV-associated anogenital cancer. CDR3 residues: CASSPNSGVSTDTQYF. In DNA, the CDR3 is TGTGCCAGCTCACCGAATAGCGGGGTGAGCACAGATACGCAGTATTTT.